The sequence of this T cell receptor (beta chain) was determined in a study of cytotoxic CD8 clonotypes in ibrutinib-treated CLL. About this clone: Its antigen remains unidentified.

Assay: immunoSEQ multiplex PCR; the TCRdb copy retains only in-frame clones and omits some. The table shows some 300,000 clones, with 70% to 80% occurring only once. General observations from the study: In comparison with age-matched healthy donors, baseline clonality was higher and tracked circulating CD8+ T-cell counts. Among the clonotypes, public ones were uncommon and contracted or held stable on treatment. Clonality increased at ibrutinib response, then returned toward baseline at progression.

This clonotype was obtained from a human donor with chronic lymphocytic leukemia. This specimen was PBMCs, taken before ibrutinib treatment.

CDR3 in DNA: TGTGCCAGCTCGATGGATGGGGGCAACTATGGCTACACCTTC. This gives the protein CASSMDGGNYGYTF. This chain links TRBV27 with TRBJ1-2, with a tentative D call TRBD1 (6 bases). This CDR3 contains 14 residues. The ends were cut back, 8 bases at V and 2 bases at J, with 15 bases in the middle. Germline V gene data show CDR1 as MNHEY and CDR2 as SMNVEV (reference sequence).